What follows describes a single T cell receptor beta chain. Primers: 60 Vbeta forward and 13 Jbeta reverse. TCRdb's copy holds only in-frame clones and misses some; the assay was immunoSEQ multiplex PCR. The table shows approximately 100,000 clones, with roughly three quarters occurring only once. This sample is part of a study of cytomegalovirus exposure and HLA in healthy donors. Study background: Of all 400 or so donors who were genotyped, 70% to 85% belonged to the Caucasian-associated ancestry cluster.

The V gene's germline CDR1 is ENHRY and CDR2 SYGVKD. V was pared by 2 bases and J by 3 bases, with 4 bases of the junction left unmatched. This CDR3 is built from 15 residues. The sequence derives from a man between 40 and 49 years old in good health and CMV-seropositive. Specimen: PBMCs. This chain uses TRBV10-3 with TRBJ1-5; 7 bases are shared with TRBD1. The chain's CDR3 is CAISEDTGANQPQHF. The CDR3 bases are TGTGCCATCAGTGAGGATACAGGGGCCAATCAGCCCCAGCATTTT.